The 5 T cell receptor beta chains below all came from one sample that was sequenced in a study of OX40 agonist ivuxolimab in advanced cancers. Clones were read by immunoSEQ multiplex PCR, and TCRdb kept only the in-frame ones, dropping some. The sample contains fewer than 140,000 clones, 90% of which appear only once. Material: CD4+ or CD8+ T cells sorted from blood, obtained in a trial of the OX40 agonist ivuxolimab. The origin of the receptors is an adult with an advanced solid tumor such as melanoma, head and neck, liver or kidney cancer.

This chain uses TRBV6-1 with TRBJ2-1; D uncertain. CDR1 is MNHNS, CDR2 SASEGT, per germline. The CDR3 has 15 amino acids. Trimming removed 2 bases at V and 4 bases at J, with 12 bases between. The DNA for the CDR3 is TGTGCCAGCAGTGAATTTGGGCCTCCTTACAATGAGCAGTTCTTC. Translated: CASSEFGPPYNEQFF.

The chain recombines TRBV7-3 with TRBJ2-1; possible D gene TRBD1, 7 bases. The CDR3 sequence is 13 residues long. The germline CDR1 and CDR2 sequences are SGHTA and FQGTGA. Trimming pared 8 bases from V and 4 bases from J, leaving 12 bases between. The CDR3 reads CASGGTEYNEQFF. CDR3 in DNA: TGTGCCAGCGGCGGGACAGAATACAATGAGCAGTTCTTC.

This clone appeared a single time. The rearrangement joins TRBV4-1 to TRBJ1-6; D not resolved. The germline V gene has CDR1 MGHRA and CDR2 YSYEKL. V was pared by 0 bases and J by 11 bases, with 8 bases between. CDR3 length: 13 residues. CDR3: CASSQDFETPLHF. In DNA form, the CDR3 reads TGCGCCAGCAGCCAAGATTTTGAGACACCCCTCCACTTT.

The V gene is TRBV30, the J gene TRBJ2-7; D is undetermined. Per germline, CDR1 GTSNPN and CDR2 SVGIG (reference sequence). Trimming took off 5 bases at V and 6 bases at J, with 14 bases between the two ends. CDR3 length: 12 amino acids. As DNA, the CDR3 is TGTGCCTGGGGCCGGTGGATCGCCGAGCAGTACTTC. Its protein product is CAWGRWIAEQYF.

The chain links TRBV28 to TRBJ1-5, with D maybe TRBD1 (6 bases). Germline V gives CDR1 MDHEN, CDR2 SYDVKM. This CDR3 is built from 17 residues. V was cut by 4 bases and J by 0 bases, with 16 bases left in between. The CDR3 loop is CASSSGEGGYSNQPQHF. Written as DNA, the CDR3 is TGTGCCAGCAGTTCCGGCGAGGGGGGATATAGCAATCAGCCCCAGCATTTT.